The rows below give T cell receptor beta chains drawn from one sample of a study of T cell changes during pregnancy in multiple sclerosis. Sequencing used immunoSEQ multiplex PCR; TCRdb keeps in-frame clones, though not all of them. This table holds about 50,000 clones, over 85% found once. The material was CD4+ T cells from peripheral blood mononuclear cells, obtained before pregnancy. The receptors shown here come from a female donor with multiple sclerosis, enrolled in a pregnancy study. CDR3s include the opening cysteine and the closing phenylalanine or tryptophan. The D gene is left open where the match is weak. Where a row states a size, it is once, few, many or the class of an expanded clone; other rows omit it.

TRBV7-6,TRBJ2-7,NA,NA,CASSQSVAVNSYEQYF,TGTGCCAGCAGCCAGTCGGTAGCGGTAAACTCCTACGAGCAGTACTTC
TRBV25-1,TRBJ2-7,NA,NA,CASSDWGGQYF,TGTGCCAGCAGTGATTGGGGCGGGCAGTACTTC
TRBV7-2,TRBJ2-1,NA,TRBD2,CASSLFLAEYNEQFF,TGTGCCAGCAGCTTATTTCTAGCGGAATACAATGAGCAGTTCTTC
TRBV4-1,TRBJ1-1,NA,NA,CASSQDPSGNTEAFF,TGCGCCAGCAGCCAAGATCCATCGGGTAACACTGAAGCTTTCTTT
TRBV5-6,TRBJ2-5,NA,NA,CASSLISAQETQYF,TGTGCCAGCAGCTTGATAAGCGCCCAAGAGACCCAGTACTTC
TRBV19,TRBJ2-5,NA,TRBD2,CASSTPGLAGYRAGETQYF,TGTGCCAGTAGTACCCCGGGACTAGCGGGGTACCGCGCTGGGGAGACCCAGTACTTC
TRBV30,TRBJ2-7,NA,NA,CAWNPGATYEQYF,TGTGCCTGGAACCCAGGGGCCACCTACGAGCAGTACTTC
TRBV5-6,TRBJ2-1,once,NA,CASSFRASPRVNEQFF,TGTGCCAGCAGCTTTAGGGCTAGCCCTCGGGTGAATGAGCAGTTCTTC
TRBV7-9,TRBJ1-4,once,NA,CASSLSNGEKLFF,TGTGCCAGCAGCTTATCTAACGGGGAAAAACTGTTTTTT
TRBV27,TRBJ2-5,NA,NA,CASSLHWGEAQETQYF,TGTGCCAGCAGTTTACATTGGGGGGAGGCGCAAGAGACCCAGTACTTC
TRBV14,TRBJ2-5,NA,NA,CASRAQGVGTQYF,TGTGCCAGCCGGGCACAGGGCGTTGGGACCCAGTACTTC
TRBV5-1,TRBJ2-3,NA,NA,CASSPFGGGRGDTQYF,TGCGCCAGCAGCCCCTTCGGAGGGGGCCGGGGAGATACGCAGTATTTT
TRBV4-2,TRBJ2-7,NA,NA,CASSQDLGTRSEYEQYF,TGTGCCAGCAGCCAAGATCTCGGTACTCGTTCTGAGTACGAGCAGTACTTC
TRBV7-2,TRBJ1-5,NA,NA,CASSLDQGHSQPQHF,TGTGCCAGCAGCTTAGATCAGGGGCATAGTCAGCCCCAGCATTTT
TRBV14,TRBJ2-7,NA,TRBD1,CASRRTGGNEQYF,TGTGCCAGCAGGCGGACAGGGGGCAACGAGCAGTACTTC
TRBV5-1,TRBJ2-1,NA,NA,CASSQQNRAYNEQFF,TGCGCCAGCAGCCAACAAAACAGGGCGTACAATGAGCAGTTCTTC
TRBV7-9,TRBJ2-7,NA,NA,CASSSPKSKQGAQYEQYF,TGTGCCAGCAGCTCACCTAAGAGCAAACAGGGAGCGCAGTACGAGCAGTACTTC
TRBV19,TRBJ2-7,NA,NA,CASSQRRETRLGEQYF,TGTGCCAGTAGTCAGCGGCGGGAAACTCGACTAGGCGAGCAGTACTTC
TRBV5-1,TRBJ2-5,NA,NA,CASSLFLGGAETQYF,TGCGCCAGCAGCCTCTTTCTGGGGGGGGCTGAGACCCAGTACTTC
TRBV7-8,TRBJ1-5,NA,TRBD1,CASSLGDRLNQPQHF,TGTGCCAGCAGCTTAGGGGACAGACTAAATCAGCCCCAGCATTTT
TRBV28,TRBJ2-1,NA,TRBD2,CASRLAGRNEQFF,TGTGCCAGCAGATTAGCGGGACGCAATGAGCAGTTCTTC
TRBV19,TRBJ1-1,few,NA,CASGTYMNTEAFF,TGTGCCAGCGGGACATACATGAACACTGAAGCTTTCTTT
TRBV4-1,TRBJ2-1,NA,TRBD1,CASSQRQGRDEQFF,TGCGCCAGCAGCCAGCGACAGGGAAGGGATGAGCAGTTCTTC
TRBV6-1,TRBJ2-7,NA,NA,CATSTAYEQYF,TGTGCCACCTCGACAGCCTACGAGCAGTACTTC
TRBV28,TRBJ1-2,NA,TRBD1,CASSGTGDSYGYTF,TGTGCCAGCTCCGGGACAGGGGATTCCTATGGCTACACCTTC
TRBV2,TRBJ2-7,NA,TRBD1,CASSEDRTGALYEQYF,TGTGCCAGCAGTGAAGACCGGACAGGGGCCCTCTACGAGCAGTACTTC
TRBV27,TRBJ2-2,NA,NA,CASSLSGAHTGELFF,TGTGCCAGCAGTTTATCGGGCGCTCACACCGGGGAGCTGTTTTTT
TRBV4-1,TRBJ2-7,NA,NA,CASSQDTAYYEQYF,TGCGCCAGCAGCCAAGATACAGCCTACTACGAGCAGTACTTC
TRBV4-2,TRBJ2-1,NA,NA,CASSQDSGGSLGQFF,TGTGCCAGCAGCCAAGATTCTGGCGGGTCCCTCGGTCAGTTCTTC
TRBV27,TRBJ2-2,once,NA,CASTSRGGGRELFF,TGTGCCAGCACCTCGAGAGGGGGGGGCCGGGAGCTGTTTTTT
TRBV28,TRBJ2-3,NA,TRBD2,CATSRGGSGTDTQYF,TGTGCCACCAGTCGGGGCGGGAGCGGGACAGATACGCAGTATTTT
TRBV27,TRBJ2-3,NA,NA,CASTRWGERSTDTQYF,TGTGCCAGCACCCGATGGGGGGAGAGATCCACAGATACGCAGTATTTT
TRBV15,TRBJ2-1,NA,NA,CATSRRLERNEQFF,TGTGCCACCAGCAGAAGACTAGAGAGGAATGAGCAGTTCTTC
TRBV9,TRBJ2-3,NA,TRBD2,CASSARLAGLNTDTQYF,TGTGCCAGCAGCGCGAGACTAGCGGGCCTTAACACAGATACGCAGTATTTT
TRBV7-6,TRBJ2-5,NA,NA,CASGTQGYGTQYF,TGTGCCAGCGGTACACAGGGTTATGGGACCCAGTACTTC
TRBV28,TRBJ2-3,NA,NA,CASSYPRRGTSTDTQYF,TGTGCCAGCAGTTATCCCCGCAGGGGAACATCGACAGATACGCAGTATTTT
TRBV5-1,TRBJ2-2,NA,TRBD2,CASSPTSGSPGELFF,TGCGCCAGCAGCCCGACTAGCGGGAGTCCCGGGGAGCTGTTTTTT
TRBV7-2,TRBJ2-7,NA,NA,CASSIRQTYEQYF,TGTGCCAGCAGCATTCGACAGACCTACGAGCAGTACTTC
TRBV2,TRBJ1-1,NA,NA,CASRRTLADTEAFF,TGTGCCAGCAGGAGGACACTCGCAGACACTGAAGCTTTCTTT
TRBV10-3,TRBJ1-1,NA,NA,CAISERRTEAFF,TGTGCCATCAGTGAAAGGCGGACTGAAGCTTTCTTT
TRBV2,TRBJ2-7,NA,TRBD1,CASSPGQGTKQYF,TGTGCCAGCAGTCCAGGACAGGGGACCAAGCAGTACTTC
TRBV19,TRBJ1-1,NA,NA,CASLRNQGMGEAFF,TGTGCCAGTTTGAGAAACCAGGGAATGGGTGAAGCTTTCTTT
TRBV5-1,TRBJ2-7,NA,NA,CASSLGASYEQYF,TGCGCCAGCAGCTTGGGGGCCTCCTACGAGCAGTACTTC
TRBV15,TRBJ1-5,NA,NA,CATSRDFLQPQHF,TGTGCCACCAGCAGAGATTTCCTCCAGCCCCAGCATTTT
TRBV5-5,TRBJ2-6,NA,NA,CASSLRAGSSGANVLTF,TGTGCCAGCAGCTTGAGGGCGGGGAGCTCTGGGGCCAACGTCCTGACTTTC